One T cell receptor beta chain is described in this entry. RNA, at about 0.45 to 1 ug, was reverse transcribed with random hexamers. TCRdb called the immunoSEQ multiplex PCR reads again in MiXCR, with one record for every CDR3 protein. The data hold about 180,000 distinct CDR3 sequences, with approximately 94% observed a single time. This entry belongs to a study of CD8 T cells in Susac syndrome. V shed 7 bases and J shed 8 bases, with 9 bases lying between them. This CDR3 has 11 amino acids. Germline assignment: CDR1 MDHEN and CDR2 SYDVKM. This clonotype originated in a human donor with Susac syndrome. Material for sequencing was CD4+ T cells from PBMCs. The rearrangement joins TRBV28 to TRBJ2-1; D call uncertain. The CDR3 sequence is CASMQFYEQFF. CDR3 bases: TGTGCCAGCATGCAGTTCTATGAGCAGTTCTTC.